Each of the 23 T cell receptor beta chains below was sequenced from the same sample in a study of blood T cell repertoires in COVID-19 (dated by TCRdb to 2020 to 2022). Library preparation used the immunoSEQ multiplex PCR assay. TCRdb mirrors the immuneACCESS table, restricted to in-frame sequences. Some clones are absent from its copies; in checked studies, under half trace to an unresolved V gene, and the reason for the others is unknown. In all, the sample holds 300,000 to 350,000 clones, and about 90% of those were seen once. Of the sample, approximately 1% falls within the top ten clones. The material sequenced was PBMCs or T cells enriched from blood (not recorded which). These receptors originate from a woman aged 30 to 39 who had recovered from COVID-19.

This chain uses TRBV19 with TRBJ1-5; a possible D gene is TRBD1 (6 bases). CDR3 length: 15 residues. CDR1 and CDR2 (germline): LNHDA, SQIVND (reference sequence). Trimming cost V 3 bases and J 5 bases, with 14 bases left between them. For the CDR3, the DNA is TGTGCCAGTAGTATGAGAGCGGACAGCGATCAGCCCCAGCATTTT. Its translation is CASSMRADSDQPQHF.

Written as DNA, the CDR3 is TGCAGCGTTGAAGGGACAGGGGTGTATGAGCAGTTCTTC. Encoded protein: CSVEGTGVYEQFF. This rearrangement joins TRBV29-1 to TRBJ2-1, with TRBD1 identical over 9 bases. Germline CDR1 and CDR2: SQVTM and ANQGSEA. CDR3 size: 13 residues. V was clipped by 1 base and J by 8 bases; unmatched bases: 3.

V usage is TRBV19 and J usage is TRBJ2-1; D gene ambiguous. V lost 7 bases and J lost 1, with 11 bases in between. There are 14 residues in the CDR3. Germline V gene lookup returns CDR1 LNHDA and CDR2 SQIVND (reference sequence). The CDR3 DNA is TGTGCCAGTACCGCCGAGGAATCCTACAATGAGCAGTTCTTC. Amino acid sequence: CASTAEESYNEQFF. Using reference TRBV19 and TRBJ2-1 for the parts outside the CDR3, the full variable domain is DGGITQSPKYLFRKEGQNVTLSCEQNLNHDAMYWYRQDPGQGLRLIYYSQIVNDFQKGDIAEGYSVSREKKESFPLTVTSAQKNPTAFYLCASTAEESYNEQFFGPGTRLTVL.

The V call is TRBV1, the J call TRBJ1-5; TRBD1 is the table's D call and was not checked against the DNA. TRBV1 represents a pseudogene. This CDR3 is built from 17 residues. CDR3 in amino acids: CTSSQVDTGEVIQPQHF. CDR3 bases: TGCACCAGCAGCCAAGTTGATACAGGGGAAGTTATCCAGCCCCAGCATTTT.

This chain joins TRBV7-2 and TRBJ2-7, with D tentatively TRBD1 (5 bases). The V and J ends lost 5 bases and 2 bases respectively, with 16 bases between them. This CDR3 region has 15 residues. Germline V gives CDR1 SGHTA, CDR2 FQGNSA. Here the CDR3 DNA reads TGTGCCAGCAGCCCGCAGGGCCTGGGAACCTACGAGCAGTACTTC. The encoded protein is CASSPQGLGTYEQYF.

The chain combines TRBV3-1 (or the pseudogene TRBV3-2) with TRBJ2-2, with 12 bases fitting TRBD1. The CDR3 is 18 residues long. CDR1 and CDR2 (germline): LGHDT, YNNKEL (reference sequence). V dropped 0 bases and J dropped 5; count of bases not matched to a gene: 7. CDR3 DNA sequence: TGTGCCAGCAGCCAAGACCGGGACAGGGGGCTGAGGACCGGGGAGCTGTTTTTT. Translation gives CASSQDRDRGLRTGELFF.

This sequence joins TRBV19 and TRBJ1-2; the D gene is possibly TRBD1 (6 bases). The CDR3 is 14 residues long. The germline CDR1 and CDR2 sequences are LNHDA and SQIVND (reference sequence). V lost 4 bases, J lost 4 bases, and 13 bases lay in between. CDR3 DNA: TGTGCCAGTAGTAAGGGGGAAAGGAGCTATGGCTACACCTTC. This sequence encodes CASSKGERSYGYTF. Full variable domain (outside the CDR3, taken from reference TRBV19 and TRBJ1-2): DGGITQSPKYLFRKEGQNVTLSCEQNLNHDAMYWYRQDPGQGLRLIYYSQIVNDFQKGDIAEGYSVSREKKESFPLTVTSAQKNPTAFYLCASSKGERSYGYTFGSGTRLTVV.

CDR3 DNA: TGTGCCAGCAGTAGGACAGGGAGTATTAATTCACCCCTCCACTTT. Residues: CASSRTGSINSPLHF. This chain connects TRBV27 to TRBJ1-6, with 8 bases identical to TRBD1. V trimming: 5 bases; J trimming: 6 bases; junction bases outside the gene matches: 6. In germline, CDR1 is MNHEY, CDR2 SMNVEV (reference sequence). There are 15 residues in the CDR3.

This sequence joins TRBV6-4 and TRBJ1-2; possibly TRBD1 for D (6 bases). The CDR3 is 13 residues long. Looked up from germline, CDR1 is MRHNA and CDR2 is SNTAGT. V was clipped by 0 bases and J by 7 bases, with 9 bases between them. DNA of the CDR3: TGTGCCAGCAGTGACTCGACAGGAGGTGGCTACACCTTC. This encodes CASSDSTGGGYTF.

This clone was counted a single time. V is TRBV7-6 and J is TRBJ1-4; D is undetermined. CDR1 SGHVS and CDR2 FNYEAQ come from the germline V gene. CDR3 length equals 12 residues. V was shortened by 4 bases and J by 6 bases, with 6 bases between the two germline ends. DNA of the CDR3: TGTGCCAGCAGCTCCTCGGATGAAAAACTGTTTTTT. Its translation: CASSSSDEKLFF.

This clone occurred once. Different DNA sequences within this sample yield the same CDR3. The CDR3: CASSPRTGLGYGYTF. The CDR3 nucleotides read TGTGCCAGCAGCCCCCGGACAGGGCTGGGCTATGGCTACACCTTC. V is TRBV7-9 and J is TRBJ1-2, with 8 bases fitting TRBD1. The germline CDR1 and CDR2 sequences are SEHNR and FQNEAQ (reference sequence). After removal of 5 bases from V and 4 bases from J, the junction contained 9 bases not matched to a gene. This CDR3 comprises 15 residues.

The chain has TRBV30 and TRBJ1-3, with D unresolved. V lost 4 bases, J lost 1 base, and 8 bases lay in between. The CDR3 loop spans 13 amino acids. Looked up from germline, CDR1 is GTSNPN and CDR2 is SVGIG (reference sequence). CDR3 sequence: CAWIYESGNTIYF. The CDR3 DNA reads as TGTGCCTGGATATATGAGTCTGGAAACACCATATATTTT.

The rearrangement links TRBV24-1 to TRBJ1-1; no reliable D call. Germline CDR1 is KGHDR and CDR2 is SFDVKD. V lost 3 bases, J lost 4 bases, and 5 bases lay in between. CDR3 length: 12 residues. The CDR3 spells CATSDSGTEAFF. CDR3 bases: TGTGCCACCAGTGATAGCGGCACTGAAGCTTTCTTT.

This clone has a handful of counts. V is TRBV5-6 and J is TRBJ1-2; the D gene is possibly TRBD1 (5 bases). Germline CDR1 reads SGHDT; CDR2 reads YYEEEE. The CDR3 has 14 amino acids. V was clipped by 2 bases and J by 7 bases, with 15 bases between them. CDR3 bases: TGTGCCAGCAGCTTTCGCGAGCAGGGTCGTGGCTACACCTTC. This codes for CASSFREQGRGYTF.

CDR3 region: CAISTGQGDHNEQFF. In DNA form, the CDR3 reads TGTGCCATCAGCACTGGACAGGGGGACCACAATGAGCAGTTCTTC. The genes are TRBV10-3 and TRBJ2-1; 10 positions match TRBD1. Germline values: CDR1 ENHRY, CDR2 SYGVKD. V lost 6 bases, J lost 5 bases, and 7 bases stayed unmatched. CDR3 length: 15 residues.

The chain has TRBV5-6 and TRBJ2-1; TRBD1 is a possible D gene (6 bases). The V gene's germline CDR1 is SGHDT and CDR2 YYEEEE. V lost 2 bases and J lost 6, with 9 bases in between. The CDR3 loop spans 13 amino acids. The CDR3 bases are TGTGCCAGCAGCTTACAGGGTCCCAATGAGCAGTTCTTC. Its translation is CASSLQGPNEQFF.

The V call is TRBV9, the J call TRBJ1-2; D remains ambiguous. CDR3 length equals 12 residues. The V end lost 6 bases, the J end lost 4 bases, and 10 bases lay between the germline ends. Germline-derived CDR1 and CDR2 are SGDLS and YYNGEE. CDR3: CASTEPGYGYTF. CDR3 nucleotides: TGTGCCAGCACCGAACCCGGCTATGGCTACACCTTC.

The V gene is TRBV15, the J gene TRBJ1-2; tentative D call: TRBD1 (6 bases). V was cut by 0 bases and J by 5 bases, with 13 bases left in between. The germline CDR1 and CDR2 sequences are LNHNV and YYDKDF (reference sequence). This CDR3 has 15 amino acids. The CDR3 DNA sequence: TGTGCCACCAGCAGAGAGGGGTTGACAGGATATGGCTACACCTTC. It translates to CATSREGLTGYGYTF.

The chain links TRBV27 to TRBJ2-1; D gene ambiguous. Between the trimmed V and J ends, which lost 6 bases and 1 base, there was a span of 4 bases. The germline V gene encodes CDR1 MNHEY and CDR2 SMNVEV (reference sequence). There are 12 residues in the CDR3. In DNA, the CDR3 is TGTGCCAGCAGAGCTTCCTACAATGAGCAGTTCTTC. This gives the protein CASRASYNEQFF.

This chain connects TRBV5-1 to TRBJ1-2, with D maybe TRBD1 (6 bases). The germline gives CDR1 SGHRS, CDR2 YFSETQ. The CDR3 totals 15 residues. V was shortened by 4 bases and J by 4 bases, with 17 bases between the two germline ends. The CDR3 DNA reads TGCGCCAGCAGCCTTGGGGGCGCCGGAACCTATGGCTACACCTTC. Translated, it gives CASSLGGAGTYGYTF.

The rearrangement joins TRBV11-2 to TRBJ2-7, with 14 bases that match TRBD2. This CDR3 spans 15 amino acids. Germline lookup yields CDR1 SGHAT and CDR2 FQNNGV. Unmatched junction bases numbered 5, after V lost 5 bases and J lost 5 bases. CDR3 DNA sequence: TGTGCCAGCAGCGCAAGGACTAGCGGGGGGAACGAGCAGTACTTC. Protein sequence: CASSARTSGGNEQYF.

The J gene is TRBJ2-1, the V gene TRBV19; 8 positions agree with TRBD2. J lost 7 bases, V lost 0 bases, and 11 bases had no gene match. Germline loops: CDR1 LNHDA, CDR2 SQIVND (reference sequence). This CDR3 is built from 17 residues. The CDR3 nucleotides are TGTGCCAGTAGTATAGATCTAAGCGGGGGACGATGGAATGAGCAGTTCTTC. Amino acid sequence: CASSIDLSGGRWNEQFF.

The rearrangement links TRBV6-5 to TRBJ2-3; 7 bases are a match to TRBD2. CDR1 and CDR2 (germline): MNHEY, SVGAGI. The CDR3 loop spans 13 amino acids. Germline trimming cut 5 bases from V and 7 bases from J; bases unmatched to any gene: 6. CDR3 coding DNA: TGTGCCAGCAGTCACGGGACTACCCATACGCAGTATTTT. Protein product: CASSHGTTHTQYF.